Listed below are T cell receptor beta chains from one sample, sequenced in a study of blood T cell repertoires in COVID-19. Sequencing was performed with immunoSEQ multiplex PCR; in TCRdb, only in-frame clones are kept and a portion is missing. The table lists some 200,000 clones, roughly 89% of them singletons. Specimen: PBMCs or T cells enriched from blood (not recorded which). Source of these receptors: a woman aged 40 to 50 with acute COVID-19. The CDR3 runs from the conserved cysteine through the conserved F or W. Fields, in order: V gene, clone size, D gene, J gene, CDR3 protein, CDR3 DNA. D genes are given only for firm matches. Clone sizes are given selectively: once, few, many, or a class where the clone is expanded.

TRBV2,.,.,TRBJ2-2,CASSGTDTGELFF,TGTGCCAGCAGTGGGACAGACACCGGGGAGCTGTTTTTT
TRBV3-1/TRBV3-2,.,TRBD1,TRBJ1-2,CASSQSRGYGYTF,TGTGCCAGCAGCCAATCCAGGGGGTATGGCTACACCTTC
TRBV9,.,.,TRBJ2-2,CASSVGELTGELFF,TGTGCCAGCAGCGTAGGGGAGTTAACCGGGGAGCTGTTTTTT
TRBV7-9,.,.,TRBJ1-1,CASSLAGAAAEAFF,TGTGCCAGCAGCTTAGCGGGAGCGGCCGCTGAAGCTTTCTTT
TRBV6-5,.,TRBD1,TRBJ1-2,CATRQGIYGYTF,TGTGCCACAAGACAGGGTATATATGGCTACACCTTC
TRBV12-3/TRBV12-4,.,.,TRBJ2-5,CASSLRAGETQYF,TGTGCCAGCAGTTTACGGGCAGGGGAGACCCAGTACTTC
TRBV29-1,.,.,TRBJ1-2,CSVDLQGQINYGYTF,TGCAGCGTTGACCTACAGGGTCAGATCAACTATGGCTACACCTTC
TRBV12-5,.,.,TRBJ1-4,CASGLVGEGPRRKLFF,TGTGCTAGTGGTTTGGTGGGGGAGGGGCCGAGGCGAAAACTGTTTTTT
TRBV19,.,TRBD1,TRBJ1-1,CASSSPGQVPVTEAFF,TGTGCCAGTAGTTCCCCGGGACAGGTCCCCGTTACTGAAGCTTTCTTT
TRBV15,.,TRBD1,TRBJ2-2,CATSRARQGWLGELFF,TGTGCCACCAGCAGAGCAAGACAGGGATGGTTGGGGGAGCTGTTTTTT
TRBV6-1,few,.,TRBJ1-2,CASSEDINYGYTF,TGTGCCAGCAGTGAAGATATAAACTATGGCTACACCTTC
TRBV19,.,TRBD1,TRBJ1-1,CASSFRQGVEAFF,TGTGCCAGTAGTTTCAGACAGGGTGTTGAAGCTTTCTTT
TRBV28,.,TRBD2,TRBJ2-1,CASSGLAGVNEQFF,TGTGCCAGCAGCGGACTAGCGGGGGTCAATGAGCAGTTCTTC
TRBV7-3,once,.,TRBJ2-1,CASSLIGEVHNEQFF,TGTGCCAGCAGCTTAATAGGGGAAGTTCACAATGAGCAGTTCTTC
TRBV20-1,many,TRBD1,TRBJ2-7,CSASANRDSNYEQYF,TGCAGTGCTAGTGCAAACCGGGACAGCAACTACGAGCAGTACTTC
TRBV27,once,.,TRBJ1-1,CASSSWSHRADTEAFF,TGTGCCAGCAGTTCTTGGTCCCACAGGGCTGACACTGAAGCTTTCTTT
TRBV6-5,few,.,TRBJ1-4,CASSNRGSNEKLFF,TGTGCCAGCAGTAATCGGGGGAGTAATGAAAAACTGTTTTTT
TRBV24-1,once,TRBD1,TRBJ1-2,CATRGTGGDYGYTF,TGTGCCACCAGGGGGACAGGGGGCGACTATGGCTACACCTTC
TRBV5-6,.,TRBD1,TRBJ1-2,CASSLYRGVGYGYTF,TGTGCCAGCAGCTTATACAGGGGCGTGGGTTATGGCTACACCTTC
TRBV3-1/TRBV3-2,.,TRBD1,TRBJ2-2,CASSRRDRGTGELFF,TGTGCCAGCAGCCGCCGGGACAGGGGCACCGGGGAGCTGTTTTTT
TRBV2,.,TRBD2,TRBJ2-3,CASSGRASGGSDTQYF,TGTGCCAGCAGTGGCAGGGCTAGCGGGGGGTCAGATACGCAGTATTTT
TRBV28,.,.,TRBJ1-5,CASRNPGQLQHF,TGTGCCAGCAGGAATCCAGGACAGCTCCAGCATTTT
TRBV15,.,TRBD1,TRBJ1-5,CATSRPGTGYSNQPQHF,TGTGCCACCAGCCGTCCCGGGACAGGGTATAGCAATCAGCCCCAGCATTTT
TRBV5-6,.,.,TRBJ1-2,CASSVRLAGDNYGYTF,TGTGCCAGCAGCGTCAGGTTGGCGGGGGATAACTATGGCTACACCTTC
TRBV2,.,TRBD1,TRBJ1-5,CASSRDRGRGQPQHF,TGTGCCAGCAGTAGGGACAGGGGGCGAGGTCAGCCCCAGCATTTT
TRBV5-6,.,.,TRBJ1-2,CASSPGEGNYGYTF,TGTGCCAGCAGCCCGGGCGAGGGAAACTATGGCTACACCTTC
TRBV10-2,.,TRBD1,TRBJ1-6,CASGAGQGISPLHF,TGCGCCAGCGGAGCGGGACAGGGAATTTCACCCCTCCACTTT
TRBV11-2,.,TRBD1,TRBJ1-4,CASSLPGGEKLFF,TGTGCCAGCAGCTTGCCAGGGGGAGAAAAACTGTTTTTT
TRBV7-2,.,.,TRBJ1-5,CASSLATAHQPQHF,TGTGCCAGCAGCTTAGCCACAGCACATCAGCCCCAGCATTTT
TRBV19,once,TRBD1,TRBJ1-2,CASSPTLQGLYGYTF,TGTGCCAGTAGCCCAACACTACAGGGGCTCTATGGCTACACCTTC
TRBV19,.,TRBD1,TRBJ2-1,CASSIWTGRGNEQFF,TGTGCCAGTAGTATTTGGACAGGGCGGGGCAATGAGCAGTTCTTC
TRBV4-3,.,TRBD1,TRBJ2-7,CASSQDGTGAAEQYF,TGCGCCAGCAGCCAAGATGGGACAGGGGCGGCCGAGCAGTACTTC
TRBV5-4,.,TRBD2,TRBJ2-3,CASSHLASGGRDTQYF,TGTGCCAGCAGCCACCTCGCTAGCGGGGGTCGAGATACGCAGTATTTT
TRBV7-2,.,.,TRBJ2-2,CASSGDSGQLVNTGELFF,TGTGCCAGCAGCGGGGACTCGGGACAGCTCGTGAACACCGGGGAGCTGTTTTTT
TRBV3-1/TRBV3-2,.,.,TRBJ1-6,CASSLTGNSPLHF,TGTGCCAGCAGCCTCACTGGTAATTCACCCCTCCACTTT
TRBV7-3,.,TRBD2,TRBJ2-1,CASSSRTSGGNEQFF,TGTGCCAGCAGCTCCCGGACTAGCGGTGGCAATGAGCAGTTCTTC
TRBV6-2/TRBV6-3,.,.,TRBJ1-1,CASSYTFNTEAFF,TGTGCCAGCAGTTACACATTTAACACTGAAGCTTTCTTT
TRBV4-3,.,.,TRBJ1-1,CASSLTLAGTEAFF,TGCGCCAGCAGCCTCACTTTAGCCGGTACTGAAGCTTTCTTT
TRBV9,.,.,TRBJ1-1,CASSVGAGAGTEAFF,TGTGCCAGCAGCGTAGGCGCGGGGGCCGGCACTGAAGCTTTCTTT
TRBV5-1,.,TRBD2,TRBJ2-1,CASSPSGSSYNEQFF,TGCGCCAGCAGCCCAAGCGGGAGCTCCTACAATGAGCAGTTCTTC